Below are 20 T cell receptor beta chains sequenced from a single sample in a study of CD8+ T cells in alopecia areata. The sequencing template was cDNA reverse transcribed from extracted RNA. Assay used: immunoSEQ multiplex PCR; TCRdb lists only in-frame clones, some missing. The sample consists of 120,000 or so clones, 61% of them appearing once. As for treatment: oral pan-JAK inhibitor, 5-10 mg twice daily. The input for sequencing was CD4+ T cells sorted from blood, taken at week 4, from a patient treated with tofacitinib. The origin of the receptors is a human donor with alopecia areata.

The V call is TRBV4-1, the J call TRBJ1-6, with D perhaps matching TRBD1 (6 bases). In germline, CDR1 is MGHRA, CDR2 YSYEKL. The CDR3 is 15 amino acids. V was clipped by 1 base and J by 8 bases, with 12 bases between them. The CDR3 spells CASSQGGTLYSPLHF. The CDR3 nucleotides read TGCGCCAGCAGCCAAGGGGGGACACTATATTCACCCCTCCACTTT.

V usage is TRBV19 and J usage is TRBJ2-1; D tentatively reads TRBD1 or TRBD2 (5 bases each). V lost 6 bases and J lost 7, with 25 bases in between. CDR1 LNHDA and CDR2 SQIVND come from the germline V gene (reference sequence). CDR3 length equals 17 residues. The CDR3, as DNA: TGTGCCAGTAGAACAAAAAGCGGCCAGGGTACAATGAATGAGCAGTTCTTC. This gives the protein CASRTKSGQGTMNEQFF.

This clone was seen more than once but under ten times. This rearrangement joins TRBV5-1 to TRBJ2-1; 7 bases map to TRBD2. CDR1 SGHRS and CDR2 YFSETQ come from the germline V gene. The CDR3 consists of 15 residues. J lost 2 bases, V lost 7 bases, and 9 bases had no gene match. The CDR3 reads CASRVGDYTYNEQFF. CDR3 in DNA: TGCGCCAGCCGGGTGGGGGACTACACCTACAATGAGCAGTTCTTC.

This clone was seen only a few times. This chain connects TRBV16 to TRBJ1-5; no reliable D call. Germline CDR1 and CDR2: KGHSY and FQNENV. The CDR3 consists of 20 residues. Trimming shortened V by 0 bases and J by 2 bases, and 23 bases separated the two germline ends. The CDR3 coding sequence is TGTGCCAGCAGCCAATCGTCGGGTGCAAAGAACCCATTTGGCAATCAGCCCCAGCATTTT. Amino acid sequence: CASSQSSGAKNPFGNQPQHF. Looking up the rest from reference TRBV16 and TRBJ1-5 gives the full variable domain: GEEVAQTPKHLVRGEGQKAKLYCAPIKGHSYVFWYQQVLKNEFKFLISFQNENVFDETGMPKERFSAKCLPNSPCSLEIQATKLEDSAVYFCASSQSSGAKNPFGNQPQHFGDGTRLSIL.

This chain links TRBV9 with TRBJ2-2; D is undetermined. CDR1 SGDLS and CDR2 YYNGEE come from the germline V gene. V dropped 2 bases and J dropped 7 bases, with 9 bases sitting between them. This CDR3 has 13 residues. The chain's CDR3 is CASSVADRGELFF. CDR3 sequence (DNA): TGTGCCAGCAGCGTGGCGGACCGCGGGGAGCTGTTTTTT.

The gene calls are TRBV6-5 and TRBJ1-1; the D gene is possibly TRBD1 (5 bases). This CDR3 contains 15 residues. Germline CDR1 is MNHEY and CDR2 is SVGAGI. Trimming removed 3 bases from V and 1 base from J, with 12 bases in between. The CDR3 here is CASSYLSGGNTEAFF. The CDR3 bases are TGTGCCAGCAGTTATCTCTCCGGGGGGAACACTGAAGCTTTCTTT.

This sequence joins TRBV29-1 and TRBJ2-4; 8 bases align to TRBD1. The V gene's germline CDR1 is SQVTM and CDR2 ANQGSEA. V shed 1 base and J 3 bases; nucleotides not matched to a gene: 2. The length of the CDR3 is 14 residues. CDR3 bases: TGCAGCGTTGAAGCTACAGGGGGCAAAAACATTCAGTACTTC. This translates into CSVEATGGKNIQYF.

The V and J genes are TRBV30 and TRBJ1-5, with D perhaps matching TRBD1 (5 bases). Germline-derived CDR1 and CDR2 are GTSNPN and SVGIG (reference sequence). The CDR3 extends over 13 amino acids. Trimming stripped 4 bases from V and 5 bases from J, with 12 bases between. The DNA for the CDR3 is TGTGCCTGGAACCGGGACGCTGATCAGCCCCAGCATTTT. Protein: CAWNRDADQPQHF.

The V and J genes are TRBV29-1 and TRBJ1-2, with TRBD1 matching 8 bases. Germline V gene data show CDR1 as SQVTM and CDR2 as ANQGSEA. The CDR3 has 12 amino acids. Unmatched junction bases numbered 2, after V lost 0 bases and J lost 8 bases. DNA of the CDR3: TGCAGCGTTGAAGAGACAGGGGTCGGCTACACCTTC. This encodes CSVEETGVGYTF.

The V and J genes are TRBV23-1 and TRBJ2-7; no reliable D call. TRBV23-1 is an ORF, with its function uncertain. V was shortened by 5 bases and J by 4 bases, with 15 bases between the two germline ends. The CDR3 extends over 14 amino acids. The CDR3 is CASSANFFTYEQYF. The CDR3 coding sequence is TGCGCCAGCAGTGCAAACTTCTTCACTTACGAGCAGTACTTC.

The rearrangement joins TRBV29-1 to TRBJ1-1; no reliable D call. The CDR3 sequence is 12 residues long. Germline V gives CDR1 SQVTM, CDR2 ANQGSEA. Between the trimmed V and J ends, which lost 6 bases and 2 bases, there was a span of 10 bases. The CDR3: CSVDAHNTEAFF. The CDR3 DNA is TGCAGCGTGGACGCACACAACACTGAAGCTTTCTTT.

The chain couples TRBV4-1 to TRBJ2-5, with 7 positions matching TRBD1. Looked up from germline, CDR1 is MGHRA and CDR2 is YSYEKL. The CDR3 has 14 amino acids. V gave up 4 bases and J gave up 1 base; unmatched junction bases: 3. The CDR3 DNA reads TGCGCCAGCAGCCGCGACAGGGCCCAAGAGACCCAGTACTTC. It encodes CASSRDRAQETQYF.

This clone was found a few times. The chain uses TRBV5-4 and TRBJ1-1; 10 bases fit TRBD1. The trim removed 3 bases at V and 5 bases at J, leaving 7 bases unmatched. CDR1 SGHNT and CDR2 YYREEE come from the germline V gene (reference sequence). This CDR3 spans 15 amino acids. DNA for the CDR3: TGTGCCAGCAGCTCCCAACCGGGACAGGGGACTGAAGCTTTCTTT. As protein: CASSSQPGQGTEAFF. The full variable domain, its missing parts supplied by reference TRBV5-4 and TRBJ1-1, is ETGVTQSPTHLIKTRGQQVTLRCSSQSGHNTVSWYQQALGQGPQFIFQYYREEENGRGNFPPRFSGLQFPNYSSELNVNALELDDSALYLCASSSQPGQGTEAFFGQGTRLTVV.

This clone was counted only a few times. J is TRBJ2-2 and V is TRBV6-5; D is unresolved. Germline loops: CDR1 MNHEY, CDR2 SVGAGI. The CDR3 is 13 amino acids. Trimming cost V 0 bases and J 7 bases, with 6 bases left between them. Here the CDR3 reads CASSYSTGGELFF. CDR3 nucleotide sequence: TGTGCCAGCAGTTACTCGACGGGCGGGGAGCTGTTTTTT.

CDR3 loop: CASSEPASGNDTQYF. CDR3 sequence (DNA): TGTGCCAGCAGTGAACCGGCTAGCGGGAACGATACGCAGTATTTT. The genes are TRBV25-1 and TRBJ2-3, with 9 positions matching TRBD2. CDR3 length: 15 amino acids. V dropped 2 bases and J dropped 6; count of bases not matched to a gene: 6. The V gene's germline CDR1 is MGHDK and CDR2 SYGVNS.

V and J are TRBV29-1 and TRBJ2-7; D is perhaps TRBD1 or TRBD2 (5 bases each). Trimming pared 0 bases from V and 6 bases from J, leaving 9 bases between. The CDR3 sequence is 12 residues long. Germline values: CDR1 SQVTM, CDR2 ANQGSEA. The CDR3 bases are TGCAGCGTTGAAGACAGGGAGAGCGAGCAGTACTTC. Translating gives CSVEDRESEQYF.

The chain has TRBV4-3 and TRBJ2-2; D gene unclear. Germline CDR1 and CDR2: LGHNA and YSLEER. This CDR3 is built from 16 residues. Trimming took 1 base from V and 1 from J, leaving 10 bases between them. CDR3 protein: CASSQVRPGNTGELFF. The DNA for the CDR3 is TGCGCCAGCAGCCAAGTACGGCCAGGGAACACCGGGGAGCTGTTTTTT.

This chain links TRBV5-1 with TRBJ2-5, with D hard to call. V dropped 6 bases and J dropped 5 bases, with 17 bases sitting between them. CDR1 is SGHRS and CDR2 is YFSETQ in the germline V gene. This CDR3 region has 14 residues. Written as DNA, the CDR3 is TGCGCCAGCAAGTCCAATACGGAATTCGAGACCCAGTACTTC. This codes for CASKSNTEFETQYF. The whole variable domain, filled in from reference TRBV5-1 and TRBJ2-5, reads KAGVTQTPRYLIKTRGQQVTLSCSPISGHRSVSWYQQTPGQGLQFLFEYFSETQRNKGNFPGRFSGRQFSNSRSEMNVSTLELGDSALYLCASKSNTEFETQYFGPGTRLLVL.

The rearrangement links TRBV30 to TRBJ1-4; the D gene is possibly TRBD1 (5 bases). Trimming left V 1 base short and J 4 bases short, with 10 bases between. The CDR3 runs to 14 residues. Germline CDR1 is GTSNPN and CDR2 is SVGIG (reference sequence). The chain's CDR3 is CAWSAMGLNEKLFF. The CDR3 nucleotides are TGTGCCTGGAGTGCCATGGGGCTTAATGAAAAACTGTTTTTT.

The V call is TRBV13, the J call TRBJ1-5, with a tentative D call TRBD1 (5 bases). This CDR3 comprises 14 residues. CDR1 is PRHDT and CDR2 is FYEKMQ in the germline V gene (reference sequence). The V end was cut by 4 bases, the J end by 3 bases, with 10 bases between. In DNA form, the CDR3 reads TGTGCCAGCAGCTCCCGGGACCTCAATCAGCCCCAGCATTTT. The encoded protein is CASSSRDLNQPQHF.